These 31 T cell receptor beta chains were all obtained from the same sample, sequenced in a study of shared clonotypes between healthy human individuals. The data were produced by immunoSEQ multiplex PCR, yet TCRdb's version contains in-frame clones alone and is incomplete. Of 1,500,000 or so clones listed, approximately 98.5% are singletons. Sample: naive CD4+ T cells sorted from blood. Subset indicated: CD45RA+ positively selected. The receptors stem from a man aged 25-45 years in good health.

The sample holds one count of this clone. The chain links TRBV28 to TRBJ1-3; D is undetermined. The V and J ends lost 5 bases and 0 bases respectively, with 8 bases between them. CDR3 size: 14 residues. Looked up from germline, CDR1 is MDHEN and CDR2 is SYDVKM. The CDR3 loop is CASSPWDSGNTIYF. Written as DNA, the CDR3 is TGTGCCAGCAGTCCCTGGGACTCTGGAAACACCATATATTTT.

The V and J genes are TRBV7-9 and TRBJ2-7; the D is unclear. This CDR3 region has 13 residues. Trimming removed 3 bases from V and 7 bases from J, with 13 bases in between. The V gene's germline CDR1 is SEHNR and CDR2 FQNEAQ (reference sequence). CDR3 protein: CASSLTLAREQYF. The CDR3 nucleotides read TGTGCCAGCAGCTTGACCCTGGCTCGGGAGCAGTACTTC. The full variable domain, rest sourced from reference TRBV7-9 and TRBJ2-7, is DTGVSQNPRHKITKRGQNVTFRCDPISEHNRLYWYRQTLGQGPEFLTYFQNEAQLEKSRLLSDRFSAERPKGSFSTLEIQRTEQGDSAMYLCASSLTLAREQYFGPGTRLTVT.

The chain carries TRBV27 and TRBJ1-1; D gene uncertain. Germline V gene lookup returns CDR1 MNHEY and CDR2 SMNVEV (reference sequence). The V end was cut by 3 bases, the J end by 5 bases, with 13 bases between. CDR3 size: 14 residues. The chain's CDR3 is CASSFSGYATEAFF. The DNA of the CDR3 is TGTGCCAGCAGTTTTTCCGGGTACGCAACTGAAGCTTTCTTT.

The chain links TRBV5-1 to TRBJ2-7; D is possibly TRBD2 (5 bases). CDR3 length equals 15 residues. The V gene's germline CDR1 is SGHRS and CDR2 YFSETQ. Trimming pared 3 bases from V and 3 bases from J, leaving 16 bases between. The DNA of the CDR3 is TGCGCCAGCAGCTCCATAAGTGTGGCGGGCTACGAGCAGTACTTC. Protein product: CASSSISVAGYEQYF.

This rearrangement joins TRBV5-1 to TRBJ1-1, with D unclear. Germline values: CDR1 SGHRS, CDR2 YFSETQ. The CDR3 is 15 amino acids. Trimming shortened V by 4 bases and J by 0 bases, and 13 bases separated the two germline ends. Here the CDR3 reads CASSDVGILNTEAFF. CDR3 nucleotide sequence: TGCGCCAGCAGCGACGTGGGCATTTTGAACACTGAAGCTTTCTTT. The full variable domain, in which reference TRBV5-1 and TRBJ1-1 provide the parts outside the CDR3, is KAGVTQTPRYLIKTRGQQVTLSCSPISGHRSVSWYQQTPGQGLQFLFEYFSETQRNKGNFPGRFSGRQFSNSRSEMNVSTLELGDSALYLCASSDVGILNTEAFFGQGTRLTVV.

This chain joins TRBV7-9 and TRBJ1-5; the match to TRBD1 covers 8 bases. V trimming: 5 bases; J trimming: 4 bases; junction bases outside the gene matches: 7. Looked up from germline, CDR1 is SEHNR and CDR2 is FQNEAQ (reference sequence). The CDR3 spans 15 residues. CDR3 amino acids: CASSKTDRANQPQHF. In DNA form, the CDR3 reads TGTGCCAGCAGCAAAACGGACAGGGCTAATCAGCCCCAGCATTTT.

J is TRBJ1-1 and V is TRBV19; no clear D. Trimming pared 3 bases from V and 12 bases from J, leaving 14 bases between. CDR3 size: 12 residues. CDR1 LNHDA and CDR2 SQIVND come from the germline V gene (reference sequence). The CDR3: CASSISAGRTFF. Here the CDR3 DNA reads TGTGCCAGTAGTATCTCGGCCGGGAGGACTTTCTTT.

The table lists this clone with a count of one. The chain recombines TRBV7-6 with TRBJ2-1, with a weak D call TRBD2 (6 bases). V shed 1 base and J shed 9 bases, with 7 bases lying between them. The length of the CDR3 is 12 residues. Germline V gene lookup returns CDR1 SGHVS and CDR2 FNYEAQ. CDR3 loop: CASSLGGTEQFF. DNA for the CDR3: TGTGCCAGCAGCTTAGGCGGGACTGAGCAGTTCTTC.

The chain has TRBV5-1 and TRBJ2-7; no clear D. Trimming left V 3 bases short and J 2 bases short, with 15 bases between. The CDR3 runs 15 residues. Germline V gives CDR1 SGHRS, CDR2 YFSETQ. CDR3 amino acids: CASSSSGPPAYEQYF. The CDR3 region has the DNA TGCGCCAGCAGCTCCTCCGGGCCGCCAGCCTACGAGCAGTACTTC.

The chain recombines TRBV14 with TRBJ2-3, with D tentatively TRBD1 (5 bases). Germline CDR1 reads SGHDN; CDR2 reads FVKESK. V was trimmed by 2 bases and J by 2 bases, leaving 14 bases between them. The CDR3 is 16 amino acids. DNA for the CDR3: TGTGCCAGCAGCCAACGGACACTGAGTTCCACAGATACGCAGTATTTT. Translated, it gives CASSQRTLSSTDTQYF. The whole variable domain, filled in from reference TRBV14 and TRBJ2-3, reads EAGVTQFPSHSVIEKGQTVTLRCDPISGHDNLYWYRRVMGKEIKFLLHFVKESKQDESGMPNNRFLAERTGGTYSTLKVQPAELEDSGVYFCASSQRTLSSTDTQYFGPGTRLTVL.

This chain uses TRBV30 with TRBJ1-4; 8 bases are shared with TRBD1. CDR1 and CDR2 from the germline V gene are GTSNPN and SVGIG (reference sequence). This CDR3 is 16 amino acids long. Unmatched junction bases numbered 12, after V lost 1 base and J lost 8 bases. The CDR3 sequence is CAWSAKSGQGWEKLFF. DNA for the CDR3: TGTGCCTGGAGTGCGAAATCAGGACAGGGTTGGGAAAAACTGTTTTTT.

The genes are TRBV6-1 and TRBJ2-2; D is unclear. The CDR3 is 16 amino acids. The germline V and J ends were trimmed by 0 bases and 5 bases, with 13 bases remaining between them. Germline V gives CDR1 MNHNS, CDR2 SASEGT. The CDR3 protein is CASSEALGIWTGELFF. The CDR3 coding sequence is TGTGCCAGCAGTGAAGCGCTGGGGATTTGGACCGGGGAGCTGTTTTTT.

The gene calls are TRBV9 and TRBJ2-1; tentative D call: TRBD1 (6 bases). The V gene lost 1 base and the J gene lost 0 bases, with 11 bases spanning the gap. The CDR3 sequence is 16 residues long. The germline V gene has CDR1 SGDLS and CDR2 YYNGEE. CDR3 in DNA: TGTGCCAGCAGCGTACAGGGGACGGGCTCCTACAATGAGCAGTTCTTC. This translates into CASSVQGTGSYNEQFF.

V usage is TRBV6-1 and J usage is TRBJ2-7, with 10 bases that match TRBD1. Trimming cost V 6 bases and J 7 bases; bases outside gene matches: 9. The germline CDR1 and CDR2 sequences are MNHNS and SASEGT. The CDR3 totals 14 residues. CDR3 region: CASRPGQGSREQYF. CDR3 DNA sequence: TGTGCCAGCAGACCGGGACAGGGGTCTCGGGAGCAGTACTTC.

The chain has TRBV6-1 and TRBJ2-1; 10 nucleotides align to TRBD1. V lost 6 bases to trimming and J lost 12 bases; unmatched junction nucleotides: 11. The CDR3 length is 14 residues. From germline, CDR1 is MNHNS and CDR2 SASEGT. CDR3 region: CASSRDRGGQGQFF. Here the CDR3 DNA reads TGTGCCAGCAGCCGGGACAGGGGTGGACAGGGGCAGTTCTTC.

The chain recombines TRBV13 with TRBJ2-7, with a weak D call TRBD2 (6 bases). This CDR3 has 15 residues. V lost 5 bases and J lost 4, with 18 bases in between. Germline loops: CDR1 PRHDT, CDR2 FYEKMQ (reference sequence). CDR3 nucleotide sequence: TGTGCCAGCAGCCCTAGGCCGCGCGGGACTTACGAGCAGTACTTC. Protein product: CASSPRPRGTYEQYF.

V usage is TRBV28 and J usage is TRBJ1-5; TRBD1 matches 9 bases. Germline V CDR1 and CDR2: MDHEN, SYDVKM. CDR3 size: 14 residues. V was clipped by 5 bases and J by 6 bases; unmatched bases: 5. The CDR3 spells CASSLGTGLQPQHF. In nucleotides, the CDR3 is TGTGCCAGCAGTCTCGGGACAGGGCTTCAGCCCCAGCATTTT.

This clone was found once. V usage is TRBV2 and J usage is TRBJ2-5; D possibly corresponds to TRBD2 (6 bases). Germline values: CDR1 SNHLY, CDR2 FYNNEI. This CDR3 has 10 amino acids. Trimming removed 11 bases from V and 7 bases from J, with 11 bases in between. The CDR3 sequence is CARGWGTQYF. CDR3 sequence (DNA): TGTGCCCGGGGGTGGGGGACCCAGTACTTC.

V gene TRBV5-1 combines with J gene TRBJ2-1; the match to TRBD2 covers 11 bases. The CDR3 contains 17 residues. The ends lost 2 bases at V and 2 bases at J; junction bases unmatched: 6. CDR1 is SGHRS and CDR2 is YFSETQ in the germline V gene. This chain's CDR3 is CASSFVAGGPPYNEQFF. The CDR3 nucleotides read TGCGCCAGCAGCTTCGTAGCGGGAGGGCCGCCCTACAATGAGCAGTTCTTC.

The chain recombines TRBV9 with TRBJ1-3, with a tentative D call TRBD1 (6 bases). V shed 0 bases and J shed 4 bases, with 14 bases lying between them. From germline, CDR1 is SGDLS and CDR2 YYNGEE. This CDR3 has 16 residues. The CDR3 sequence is CASSVEVDSRGNTIYF. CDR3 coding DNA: TGTGCCAGCAGCGTAGAAGTGGACAGTCGCGGAAACACCATATATTTT.

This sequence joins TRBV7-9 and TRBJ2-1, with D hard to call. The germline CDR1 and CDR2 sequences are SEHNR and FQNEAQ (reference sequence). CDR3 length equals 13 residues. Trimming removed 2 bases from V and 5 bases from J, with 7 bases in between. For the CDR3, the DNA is TGTGCCAGCAGCTTAAACAGAGACAATGAGCAGTTCTTC. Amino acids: CASSLNRDNEQFF.

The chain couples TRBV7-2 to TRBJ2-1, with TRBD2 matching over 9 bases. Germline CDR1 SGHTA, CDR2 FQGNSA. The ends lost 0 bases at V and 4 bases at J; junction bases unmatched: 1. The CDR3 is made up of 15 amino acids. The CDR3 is CASSLALAGYNEQFF. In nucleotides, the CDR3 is TGTGCCAGCAGCTTAGCCCTAGCGGGATACAATGAGCAGTTCTTC. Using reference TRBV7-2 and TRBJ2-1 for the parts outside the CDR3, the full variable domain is GAGVSQSPSNKVTEKGKDVELRCDPISGHTALYWYRQSLGQGLEFLIYFQGNSAPDKSGLPSDRFSAERTGGSVSTLTIQRTQQEDSAVYLCASSLALAGYNEQFFGPGTRLTVL.

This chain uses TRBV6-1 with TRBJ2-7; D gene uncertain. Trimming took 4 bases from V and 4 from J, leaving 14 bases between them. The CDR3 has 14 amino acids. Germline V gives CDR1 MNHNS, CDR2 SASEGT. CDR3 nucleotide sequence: TGTGCCAGCAGTGTGGAGCGTCTCGGTTACGAGCAGTACTTC. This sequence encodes CASSVERLGYEQYF.

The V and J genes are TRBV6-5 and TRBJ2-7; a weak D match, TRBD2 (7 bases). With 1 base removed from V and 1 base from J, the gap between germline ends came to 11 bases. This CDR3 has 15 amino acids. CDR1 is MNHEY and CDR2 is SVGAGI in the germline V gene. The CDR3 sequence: CASSYWGGVSYEQYF. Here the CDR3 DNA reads TGTGCCAGCAGTTACTGGGGGGGCGTATCCTACGAGCAGTACTTC.

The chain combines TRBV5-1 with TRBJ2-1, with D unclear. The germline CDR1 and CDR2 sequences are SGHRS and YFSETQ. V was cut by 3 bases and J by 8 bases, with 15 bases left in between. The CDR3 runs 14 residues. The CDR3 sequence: CASSYQLNRDEQFF. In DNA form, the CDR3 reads TGCGCCAGCAGCTACCAGCTAAATAGGGATGAGCAGTTCTTC.

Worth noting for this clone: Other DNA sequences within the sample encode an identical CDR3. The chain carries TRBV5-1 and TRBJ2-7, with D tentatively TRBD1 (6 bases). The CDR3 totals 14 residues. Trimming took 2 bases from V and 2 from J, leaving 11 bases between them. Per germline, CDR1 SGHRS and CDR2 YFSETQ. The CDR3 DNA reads TGCGCCAGCAGCTTAAGCAGGGGTACCTACGAGCAGTACTTC. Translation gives CASSLSRGTYEQYF.

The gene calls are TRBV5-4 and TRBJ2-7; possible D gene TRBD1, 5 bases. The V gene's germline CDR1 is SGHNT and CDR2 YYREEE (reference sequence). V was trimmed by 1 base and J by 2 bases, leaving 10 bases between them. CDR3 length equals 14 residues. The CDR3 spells CASSLPTAPYEQYF. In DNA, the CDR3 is TGTGCCAGCAGCTTGCCGACAGCTCCCTACGAGCAGTACTTC.

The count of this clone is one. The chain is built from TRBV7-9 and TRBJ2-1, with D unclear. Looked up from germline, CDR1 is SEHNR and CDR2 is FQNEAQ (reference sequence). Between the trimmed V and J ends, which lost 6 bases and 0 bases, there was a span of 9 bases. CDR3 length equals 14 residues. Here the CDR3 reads CASSARPSYNEQFF. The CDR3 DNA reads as TGTGCCAGCAGTGCGCGCCCCTCCTACAATGAGCAGTTCTTC.

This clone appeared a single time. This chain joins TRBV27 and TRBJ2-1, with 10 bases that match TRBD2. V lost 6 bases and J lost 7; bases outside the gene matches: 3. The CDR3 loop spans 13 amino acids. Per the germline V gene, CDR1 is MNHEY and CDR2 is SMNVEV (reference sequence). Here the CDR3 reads CASRVSGRNEQFF. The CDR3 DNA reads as TGTGCCAGCAGGGTTAGCGGGAGGAATGAGCAGTTCTTC.

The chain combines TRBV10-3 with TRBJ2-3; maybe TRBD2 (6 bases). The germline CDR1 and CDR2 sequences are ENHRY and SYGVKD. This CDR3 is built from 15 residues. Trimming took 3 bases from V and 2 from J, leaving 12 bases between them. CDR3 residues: CAISDRRDDTDTQYF. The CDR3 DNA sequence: TGTGCCATCAGTGACCGGCGGGACGACACAGATACGCAGTATTTT.

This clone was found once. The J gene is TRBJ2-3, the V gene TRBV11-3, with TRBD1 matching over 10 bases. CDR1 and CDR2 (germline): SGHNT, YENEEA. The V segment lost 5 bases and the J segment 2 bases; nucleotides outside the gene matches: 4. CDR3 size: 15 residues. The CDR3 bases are TGTGCCAGCAGCACGGGACAGGGGCTCACAGATACGCAGTATTTT. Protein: CASSTGQGLTDTQYF.